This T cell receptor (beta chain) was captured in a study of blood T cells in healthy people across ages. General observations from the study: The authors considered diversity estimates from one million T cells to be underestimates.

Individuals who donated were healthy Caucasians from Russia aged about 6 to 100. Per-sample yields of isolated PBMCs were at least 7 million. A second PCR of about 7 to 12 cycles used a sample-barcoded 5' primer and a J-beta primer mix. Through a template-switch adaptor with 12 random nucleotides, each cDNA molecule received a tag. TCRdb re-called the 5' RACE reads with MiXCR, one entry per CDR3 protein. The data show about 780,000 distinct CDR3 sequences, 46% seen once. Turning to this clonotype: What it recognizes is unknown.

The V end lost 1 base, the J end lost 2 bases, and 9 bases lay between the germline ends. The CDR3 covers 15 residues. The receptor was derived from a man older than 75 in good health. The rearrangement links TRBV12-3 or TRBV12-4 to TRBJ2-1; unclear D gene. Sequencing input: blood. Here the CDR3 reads CASSLGSMTYNEQFF. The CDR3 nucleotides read TGTGCCAGCAGTTTAGGGAGTATGACCTACAATGAGCAGTTCTTC.